This entry describes one T cell receptor (beta chain). With 3 bases removed from V and 8 bases from J, the gap between germline ends came to 19 bases. This CDR3 is 15 amino acids long. The germline gives CDR1 MGHDK, CDR2 SYGVNS. TCRdb re-derived calls from the 5' RACE reads in MiXCR, one entry per CDR3 protein. The sample has 1.5 million or so distinct CDR3 sequences; about 32% are singletons. This specimen comes from a study of identical twins. The chain combines TRBV25-1 with TRBJ1-2; no reliable D call. The receptor comes from a newborn girl in good health. Sequencing was done on a sample of cord blood. The CDR3 nucleotides are TGTGCCAGCAGTGATACGTTCGGGTCCATTAGGGGCTACACCTTC. This encodes CASSDTFGSIRGYTF.